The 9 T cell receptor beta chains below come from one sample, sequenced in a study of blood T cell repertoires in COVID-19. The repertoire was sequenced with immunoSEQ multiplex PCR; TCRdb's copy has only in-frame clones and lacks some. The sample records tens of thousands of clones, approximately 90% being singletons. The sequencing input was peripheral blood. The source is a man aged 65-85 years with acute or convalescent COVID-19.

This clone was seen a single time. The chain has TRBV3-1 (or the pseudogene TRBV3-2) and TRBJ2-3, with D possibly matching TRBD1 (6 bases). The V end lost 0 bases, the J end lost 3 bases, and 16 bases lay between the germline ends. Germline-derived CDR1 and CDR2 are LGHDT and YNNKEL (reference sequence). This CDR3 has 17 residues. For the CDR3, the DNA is TGTGCCAGCAGCCAAGATATCGTCAGGGGCGGGACAGATACGCAGTATTTT. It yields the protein CASSQDIVRGGTDTQYF.

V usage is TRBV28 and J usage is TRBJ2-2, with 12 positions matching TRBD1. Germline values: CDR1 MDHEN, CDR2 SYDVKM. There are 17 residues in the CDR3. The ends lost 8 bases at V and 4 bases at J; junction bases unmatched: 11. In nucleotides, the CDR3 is TGTGCCAGCGCAGGGACAGGGGGCGCAATCCCCACCGGGGAGCTGTTTTTT. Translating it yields CASAGTGGAIPTGELFF.

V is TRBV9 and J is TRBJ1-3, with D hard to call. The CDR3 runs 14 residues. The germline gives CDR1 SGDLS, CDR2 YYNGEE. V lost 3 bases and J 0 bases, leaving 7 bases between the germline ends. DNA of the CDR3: TGTGCCAGCAGCGAGCAATCCTCTGGAAACACCATATATTTT. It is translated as CASSEQSSGNTIYF.

The CDR3 coding sequence is TGTGCCAGTAGTCTCATAGCGGGAGGCAATGAGCAGTTCTTC. It is translated as CASSLIAGGNEQFF. The chain employs TRBV19 and TRBJ2-1; 10 positions agree with TRBD2. Per germline, CDR1 LNHDA and CDR2 SQIVND (reference sequence). The CDR3 runs 14 residues. V lost 5 bases, J lost 6 bases, and 4 bases stayed unmatched.

The CDR3 DNA is TGTGCCAGTAGTCACCGACAGGGGGGGTTCATGAACACTGAAGCTTTCTTT. As protein: CASSHRQGGFMNTEAFF. The V gene is TRBV19, the J gene TRBJ1-1, with 9 bases identical to TRBD1. V dropped 5 bases and J dropped 0; count of bases not matched to a gene: 10. The length of the CDR3 is 17 residues. Germline CDR1 reads LNHDA; CDR2 reads SQIVND (reference sequence).

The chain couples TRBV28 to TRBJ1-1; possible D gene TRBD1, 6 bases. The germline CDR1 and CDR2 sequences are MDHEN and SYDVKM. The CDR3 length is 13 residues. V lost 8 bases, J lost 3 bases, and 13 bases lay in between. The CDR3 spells CASVTGWDTEAFF. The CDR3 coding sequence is TGTGCCAGCGTTACAGGGTGGGACACTGAAGCTTTCTTT. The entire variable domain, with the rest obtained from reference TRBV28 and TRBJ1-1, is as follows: DVKVTQSSRYLVKRTGEKVFLECVQDMDHENMFWYRQDPGLGLRLIYFSYDVKMKEKGDIPEGYSVSREKKERFSLILESASTNQTSMYLCASVTGWDTEAFFGQGTRLTVV.

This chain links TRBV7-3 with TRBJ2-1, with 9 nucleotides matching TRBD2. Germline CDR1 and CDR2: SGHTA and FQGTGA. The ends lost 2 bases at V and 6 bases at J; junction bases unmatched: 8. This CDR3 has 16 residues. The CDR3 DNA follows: TGTGCCAGCAGCTTAGTCGGCGGGAGGGAAGGCAATGAGCAGTTCTTC. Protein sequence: CASSLVGGREGNEQFF.

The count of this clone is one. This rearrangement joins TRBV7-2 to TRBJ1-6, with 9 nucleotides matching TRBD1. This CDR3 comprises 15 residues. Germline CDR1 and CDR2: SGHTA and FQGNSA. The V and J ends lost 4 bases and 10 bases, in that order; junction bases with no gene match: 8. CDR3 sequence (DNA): TGTGCCAGCAGCTCGGACAGGGGACTTGGGTCACCCCTCCACTTT. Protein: CASSSDRGLGSPLHF.

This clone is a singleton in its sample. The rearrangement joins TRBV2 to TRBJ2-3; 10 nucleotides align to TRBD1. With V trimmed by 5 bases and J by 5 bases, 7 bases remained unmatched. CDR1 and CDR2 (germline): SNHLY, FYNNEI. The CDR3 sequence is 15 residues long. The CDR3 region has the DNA TGTGCCAGCAGTTCAGACAGGGGGCAGAAAGATACGCAGTATTTT. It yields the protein CASSSDRGQKDTQYF.